Below, 9 T cell receptor beta chains from the same sample are listed, as sequenced in a study of T cells in Graves' hyperthyroidism and ophthalmopathy (dated by TCRdb to about 2019). Library creation used multiplex PCR. The sequencer listed for this sample is Illumina HiSeq 2000. The TCR beta CDR3 regions were amplified from RNA transcripts. The TCR CDR3 was subjected to a first round of RT-PCR using the HTBI primer set and the Qiagen OneStep RT-PCR kit. TCRdb passed the public sequencing reads through fastp at Q25 and MiXCR, retaining productive beta sequences. When rows share a CDR3 protein, they turn into one entry using the most common DNA and genes. The sample contains over 500,000 distinct CDR3 sequences, 15% to 20% of them found a single time. Over 25% of the sample is taken by the ten largest. Material: blood. These receptors all come from a woman in her twenties or thirties with Graves' ophthalmopathy.

This clonotype was seen ten or more times. The chain links TRBV12-3 or TRBV12-4 to TRBJ2-7, with 7 bases lining up with TRBD2. J lost 2 bases, V lost 3 bases, and 16 bases had no gene match. There are 18 residues in the CDR3. DNA for the CDR3: TGTGCCAGCAGTTTTGCCTGGGAATCTAGCGGTCCAACCTACGAGCAGTACTTC. It codes for CASSFAWESSGPTYEQYF.

For this clonotype: This sequence may be a read error, since a much larger clone differs from it by one base. This chain links TRBV11-2 with TRBJ1-5, with 8 bases identical to TRBD1. V dropped 5 bases and J dropped 3; count of bases not matched to a gene: 9. CDR1 and CDR2 (germline): SGHAT, FQNNGV. CDR3 size: 16 residues. CDR3 region: CASSPHRDRYNQPQHF. CDR3 in DNA: TGTGCCAGCAGCCCCCACCGGGACAGGTACAATCAGCCCCAGCATTTT.

This clonotype was counted a few times. CDR3 DNA: TGCAGTGCTAGAAAGATGATCTCTGGAAACACCATATATTTT. It translates to CSARKMISGNTIYF. The chain uses TRBV20-1 and TRBJ1-3; D is undetermined. The germline gives CDR1 DFQATT, CDR2 SNEGSKA (reference sequence). Between the trimmed V and J ends, which lost 2 bases and 0 bases, there was a span of 8 bases. This CDR3 spans 14 amino acids.

This clonotype was detected only a few times. The chain employs TRBV27 and TRBJ2-3, with TRBD2 identical over 11 bases. CDR1 is MNHEY and CDR2 is SMNVEV in the germline V gene (reference sequence). The CDR3 runs to 19 residues. After removal of 4 bases from V and 6 bases from J, the junction contained 18 bases not matched to a gene. This CDR3 is CASSSAPILAGALGDTQYF. CDR3 bases: TGTGCCAGCAGTTCCGCCCCAATACTAGCGGGAGCTTTGGGGGATACGCAGTATTTT.

This clonotype was picked up one time. The CDR3 nucleotides are TGTGCCAGTAGTGCAACCCAGGTCGGAGAGACCCAGTACTTC. It yields the protein CASSATQVGETQYF. The chain links TRBV19 to TRBJ2-5; D uncertain. The V gene's germline CDR1 is LNHDA and CDR2 SQIVND (reference sequence). Trimming removed 5 bases from V and 4 bases from J, with 14 bases in between. The CDR3 runs 14 residues.

Many counts were recorded for this clonotype. The rearrangement links TRBV7-6 to TRBJ2-7; 7 positions agree with TRBD2. CDR1 SGHVS and CDR2 FNYEAQ come from the germline V gene. The CDR3 length is 14 residues. The V and J ends lost 3 bases and 7 bases, in that order; junction bases with no gene match: 9. This CDR3 is CASSLGGRPSEQYF. The CDR3 nucleotides are TGTGCCAGCAGCTTGGGCGGGAGACCTTCTGAGCAGTACTTC.

This chain links TRBV6-1 with TRBJ1-2; D is unclear. V lost 3 bases to trimming and J lost 6 bases, with 8 bases between them. The CDR3 consists of 12 residues. The germline CDR1 and CDR2 sequences are MNHNS and SASEGT. The CDR3 DNA sequence: TGTGCCAGCAGTGATCTACATCATGGCTACACCTTC. It specifies CASSDLHHGYTF.

V is TRBV30 and J is TRBJ2-1; 9 bases align to TRBD2. CDR3 length equals 16 residues. Germline V CDR1 and CDR2: GTSNPN, SVGIG (reference sequence). The junction had 6 bases not matched to a gene; V was cut back by 0 bases and J by 3 bases. CDR3 sequence (DNA): TGTGCCTGGAGTGTTATAAAGCGGGGGGACTACAATGAGCAGTTCTTC. It yields the protein CAWSVIKRGDYNEQFF.

This chain uses TRBV6-1 with TRBJ2-1; 9 bases are shared with TRBD2. Trimming cost V 3 bases and J 7 bases; bases outside gene matches: 4. The CDR3 covers 14 residues. Germline CDR1 reads MNHNS; CDR2 reads SASEGT. The DNA of the CDR3 is TGTGCCAGCAGTGAGACTAGCGGCGGAAATGAGCAGTTCTTC. Protein: CASSETSGGNEQFF.